The text below deals with one T cell receptor beta chain. Germline V gene lookup returns CDR1 SEHNR and CDR2 FQNEAQ (reference sequence). CDR3 length equals 15 residues. V lost 5 bases and J lost 3; bases outside the gene matches: 6. Per the study methods: Estimated nucleated cell counts came from reference gene primer amplification. Sequencing used immunoSEQ multiplex PCR; TCRdb keeps in-frame clones, though not all of them. V, J and clone size were drawn from that table, and D and trimming were deduced from the DNA. The data contain about 64,000 clones, approximately 78% of them singletons. This record belongs to a study of blood T cell repertoires in COVID-19. Study as a whole: COVID-19 samples collected from the United States, Italy and Spain covered acute and convalescent phases. Sample material is recorded as cDNA or gDNA derived from T cells, B-cell-depleted T cells, or PBMCs.

Material: peripheral blood. This chain uses TRBV7-9 with TRBJ2-3; 9 nucleotides line up with TRBD2. This TCR was sampled from a human donor in a cohort sampled during active COVID-19. Written as DNA, the CDR3 is TGTGCCAGCAGCCCCGGCGGGGGGGGGACAGATACGCAGTATTTT. Translating gives CASSPGGGGTDTQYF. Full variable domain (remainder filled in from reference TRBV7-9 and TRBJ2-3): DTGVSQNPRHKITKRGQNVTFRCDPISEHNRLYWYRQTLGQGPEFLTYFQNEAQLEKSRLLSDRFSAERPKGSFSTLEIQRTEQGDSAMYLCASSPGGGGTDTQYFGPGTRLTVL.